Each of the 3 T cell receptor beta chains below was sequenced from the same sample in a study of cytomegalovirus exposure and HLA in healthy donors. Only in-frame clones appear in the TCRdb table, and some are missing; sequencing was by immunoSEQ multiplex PCR. The repertoire consists of approximately 150,000 clones, with around 85% occurring once and the leading ten covering 2% to 2.5%. Sequencing was performed on PBMCs. These TCRs come from a man aged 25 to 40 in good health and CMV-seropositive.

In this sample, this clone turned up once. An end of the junction differs from the germline gene, which may be a read error. The V and J genes are TRBV7-7 and TRBJ2-3; a possible D gene is TRBD2 (5 bases). CDR3 size: 15 residues. Germline V gene data show CDR1 as SSHAT and CDR2 as FNYEAQ (reference sequence). The CDR3 loop reads CASSAGLTSTDTQYF. The CDR3 DNA reads TGTGCTAGCAGCGCCGGACTGACTAGCACAGATACGCAGTATTTT.

The DNA for the CDR3 is TGTGCCAGCAGCCGTGGAGGCGAGCAGTTCTTC. It yields the protein CASSRGGEQFF. The V call is TRBV5-4, the J call TRBJ2-1; possibly TRBD2 for D (5 bases). Trimming took off 4 bases at V and 10 bases at J, with 9 bases between the two ends. CDR1 is SGHNT and CDR2 is YYREEE in the germline V gene (reference sequence). This CDR3 is built from 11 residues.

The chain links TRBV27 to TRBJ2-7; 13 bases match TRBD2. V shed 6 bases, J shed 2 bases, and the junction held 7 bases outside the gene matches. The CDR3 loop spans 16 amino acids. CDR1 and CDR2 from the germline V gene are MNHEY and SMNVEV (reference sequence). CDR3 protein: CASSFGLAGAPYEQYF. CDR3 DNA: TGTGCCAGCAGCTTTGGACTAGCGGGGGCCCCCTACGAGCAGTACTTC.